The 24 T cell receptor beta chains below all came from one sample that was sequenced in a study of siplizumab effects on memory and regulatory T cells. The assay was immunoSEQ multiplex PCR, and TCRdb's table has in-frame clones only and misses some. The top ten hold approximately 0.61% of the sample, which has about 100,000 clones, roughly 94% seen once. The specimen was Tregs sorted from blood. These receptors all come from a human donor in good health.

The chain links TRBV30 to TRBJ2-3, with TRBD2 matching over 13 bases. Per germline, CDR1 GTSNPN and CDR2 SVGIG (reference sequence). This CDR3 contains 17 residues. J lost 4 bases, V lost 2 bases, and 9 bases had no gene match. The CDR3 coding sequence is TGTGCCTGGAGTAGAGGAGGACTAGCGGGAGTAGCAGATACGCAGTATTTT. Protein: CAWSRGGLAGVADTQYF.

This clone showed up just once. The chain is built from TRBV6-1 and TRBJ1-1, with 9 bases lining up with TRBD1. The CDR3 has 16 amino acids. With V trimmed by 4 bases and J by 5 bases, 11 bases remained unmatched. Germline V gives CDR1 MNHNS, CDR2 SASEGT. The DNA of the CDR3 is TGTGCCAGCAGTGGGGGGACAGGGCGTAGGGTAACTGAAGCTTTCTTT. It specifies CASSGGTGRRVTEAFF.

The rearrangement links TRBV19 to TRBJ2-7; D is perhaps TRBD2 (5 bases). The V gene lost 6 bases and the J gene lost 4 bases, with 16 bases spanning the gap. Germline V gives CDR1 LNHDA, CDR2 SQIVND (reference sequence). This CDR3 spans 14 amino acids. The DNA of the CDR3 is TGTGCCAGTAGCACTACCGGGATAAATTACGAGCAGTACTTC. Residues: CASSTTGINYEQYF.

The J gene is TRBJ2-7, the V gene TRBV11-2, with a possible D match to TRBD2 (5 bases). This CDR3 has 15 amino acids. From germline, CDR1 is SGHAT and CDR2 FQNNGV. V dropped 5 bases and J dropped 5 bases, with 19 bases sitting between them. Here the CDR3 DNA reads TGTGCCAGCAGCCCAACAGAAACGTGGAGGAACGAGCAGTACTTC. Amino acids: CASSPTETWRNEQYF.

The chain is built from TRBV11-1 and TRBJ2-1; no definite D call. This CDR3 is 15 amino acids long. V was clipped by 6 bases and J by 2 bases, with 14 bases between them. The germline CDR1 and CDR2 sequences are SGHAT and FQDESV (reference sequence). The CDR3 sequence: CASRSRTDPYNEQFF. As DNA, the CDR3 is TGTGCCAGCAGGAGCAGGACGGATCCCTACAATGAGCAGTTCTTC.

The rearrangement links TRBV18 to TRBJ2-2, with TRBD1 matching over 10 bases. Trimming at V came to 5 bases and at J to 6 bases, leaving 12 bases not matched to a gene. Germline V gene lookup returns CDR1 KGHSH and CDR2 LQKENI. This CDR3 is 17 amino acids long. CDR3 nucleotide sequence: TGTGCCAGCTCAACCACCGTCTGGACAGGGGGGTCCGGGGAGCTGTTTTTT. Translation: CASSTTVWTGGSGELFF.

V gene TRBV4-1 combines with J gene TRBJ2-3; TRBD2 aligns across 7 bases. The V and J ends lost 3 bases and 8 bases, in that order; junction bases with no gene match: 14. CDR1 and CDR2 (germline): MGHRA, YSYEKL. This CDR3 is built from 16 residues. DNA for the CDR3: TGCGCCAGCAGCCAGATGGGAGGGCCTCCTTCGGGTACGCAGTATTTT. It translates to CASSQMGGPPSGTQYF.

The V call is TRBV5-4, the J call TRBJ2-7; maybe TRBD1 (6 bases). This CDR3 spans 15 amino acids. CDR1 is SGHNT, CDR2 YYREEE, per germline (reference sequence). V lost 4 bases to trimming and J lost 4 bases, with 18 bases between them. The CDR3 sequence: CASSLGHRVGYEQYF. The CDR3, as DNA: TGTGCCAGCAGCCTCGGGCACAGGGTAGGGTACGAGCAGTACTTC.

This chain links TRBV4-1 with TRBJ1-2; TRBD1 matches at 7 bases. From germline, CDR1 is MGHRA and CDR2 YSYEKL. The CDR3 is made up of 15 amino acids. V lost 4 bases and J lost 3; bases outside the gene matches: 8. In nucleotides, the CDR3 is TGCGCCAGCAGCCCGAACAGGGGATTAGACTATGGCTACACCTTC. The encoded protein is CASSPNRGLDYGYTF.

This sequence joins TRBV29-1 and TRBJ2-3; D possibly matches TRBD1 or TRBD2 (7 bases each). With 5 bases removed from V and 2 bases from J, the gap between germline ends came to 20 bases. Looked up from germline, CDR1 is SQVTM and CDR2 is ANQGSEA. CDR3 size: 16 residues. As DNA, the CDR3 is TGCAGCGTTTTTGAGGGAGGGGGCATCCCCACAGATACGCAGTATTTT. This sequence encodes CSVFEGGGIPTDTQYF.

This chain connects TRBV14 to TRBJ2-3, with 7 bases matching TRBD1. The V segment lost 5 bases and the J segment 1 base; nucleotides outside the gene matches: 6. The CDR3 covers 15 residues. Germline-derived CDR1 and CDR2 are SGHDN and FVKESK. CDR3 bases: TGTGCCAGCAGCTTACAGGGGATACGCACAGATACGCAGTATTTT. Translated, it gives CASSLQGIRTDTQYF.

V and J are TRBV5-1 and TRBJ2-7, with D maybe TRBD2 (6 bases). Germline V gene data show CDR1 as SGHRS and CDR2 as YFSETQ. The V end lost 6 bases, the J end lost 0 bases, and 19 bases lay between the germline ends. This CDR3 has 16 amino acids. The CDR3 spells CASNVYSLTSSYEQYF. The DNA of the CDR3 is TGCGCCAGCAACGTGTACTCCCTGACTAGCTCCTACGAGCAGTACTTC.

A single count supports this clone. The rearrangement uses TRBV2 and TRBJ2-1; 15 nucleotides line up with TRBD2. Trimming took 9 bases from V and 7 from J; bases not matched to a gene: 19. Germline V CDR1 and CDR2: SNHLY, FYNNEI. This CDR3 has 19 amino acids. In DNA form, the CDR3 reads TGTGCCAGTCGCCGGGACAGGACTAGCGGGAGGGCTCGAATGAATGAGCAGTTCTTC. Translation: CASRRDRTSGRARMNEQFF.

V is TRBV19 and J is TRBJ2-7, with a weak D call TRBD1 (5 bases). The CDR3 runs 13 residues. Trimming left V 3 bases short and J 2 bases short, with 8 bases between. Germline CDR1 is LNHDA and CDR2 is SQIVND (reference sequence). CDR3 amino acids: CASSMGPAYEQYF. Written as DNA, the CDR3 is TGTGCCAGTAGTATGGGGCCTGCCTACGAGCAGTACTTC. Together with reference TRBV19 and TRBJ2-7, the CDR3 gives the full variable domain: DGGITQSPKYLFRKEGQNVTLSCEQNLNHDAMYWYRQDPGQGLRLIYYSQIVNDFQKGDIAEGYSVSREKKESFPLTVTSAQKNPTAFYLCASSMGPAYEQYFGPGTRLTVT.

This clone was recorded once. The CDR3 sequence: CASSIGHRVSAGELFF. CDR3 nucleotides: TGTGCCAGTAGTATAGGTCACAGGGTGAGCGCCGGGGAGCTGTTTTTT. The rearrangement links TRBV19 to TRBJ2-2, with a possible D match to TRBD1 (6 bases). This CDR3 contains 16 residues. The V end was cut by 1 base, the J end by 6 bases, with 15 bases between. In germline, CDR1 is LNHDA, CDR2 SQIVND (reference sequence).

The chain couples TRBV27 to TRBJ2-7; D is perhaps TRBD1 (6 bases). Germline CDR1 reads MNHEY; CDR2 reads SMNVEV (reference sequence). V lost 2 bases to trimming and J lost 1 base, with 12 bases between them. CDR3 length: 15 residues. CDR3 residues: CASSLQGHSSYEQYF. CDR3 in DNA: TGTGCCAGCAGTTTACAGGGGCATAGTTCCTACGAGCAGTACTTC.

The chain recombines TRBV28 with TRBJ1-2; tentative D call: TRBD1 (6 bases). Trimming cost V 6 bases and J 4 bases, with 15 bases left between them. The CDR3 consists of 14 residues. Germline values: CDR1 MDHEN, CDR2 SYDVKM. The CDR3 DNA sequence: TGTGCCAGCAGGGGAAACAGGGTATCCTATGGCTACACCTTC. Its protein is CASRGNRVSYGYTF.

This rearrangement joins TRBV27 to TRBJ2-2; D remains unclear. Trimming removed 6 bases at V and 4 bases at J, with 18 bases between. This CDR3 has 16 amino acids. CDR1 is MNHEY, CDR2 SMNVEV, per germline (reference sequence). CDR3 DNA: TGTGCCAGCAGGGATAGCACCCAAAGGCTCACCGGGGAGCTGTTTTTT. Translation gives CASRDSTQRLTGELFF.

V is TRBV28 and J is TRBJ2-5, with D hard to call. Trimming cost V 7 bases and J 2 bases, with 8 bases left between them. The germline gives CDR1 MDHEN, CDR2 SYDVKM. This CDR3 spans 12 amino acids. The CDR3 region has the DNA TGTGCCAGCACAAGCCTTCAAGAGACCCAGTACTTC. Its translation: CASTSLQETQYF.

This chain links TRBV6-5 with TRBJ2-1, with a possible D match to TRBD2 (5 bases). The germline V and J ends were trimmed by 0 bases and 7 bases, with 13 bases remaining between them. In germline, CDR1 is MNHEY, CDR2 SVGAGI. The CDR3 contains 15 residues. The CDR3 reads CASSYSPGNHNEQFF. The CDR3 DNA reads as TGTGCCAGCAGTTACTCCCCGGGGAACCATAATGAGCAGTTCTTC.

The rearrangement uses TRBV9 and TRBJ2-2; 8 bases agree with TRBD2. V lost 3 bases, J lost 0 bases, and 13 bases stayed unmatched. This CDR3 has 19 residues. CDR1 and CDR2 (germline): SGDLS, YYNGEE. CDR3 sequence reads: CASSGRISSGASNTGELFF. CDR3 DNA sequence: TGTGCCAGCAGCGGTCGGATTAGTAGCGGGGCCTCGAACACCGGGGAGCTGTTTTTT.

The rearrangement joins TRBV9 to TRBJ2-4; D remains ambiguous. The germline CDR1 and CDR2 sequences are SGDLS and YYNGEE. This CDR3 is built from 15 residues. The V end was cut by 4 bases, the J end by 8 bases, with 19 bases between. CDR3 nucleotides: TGTGCCAGCAGCCCAGTCCCAGCGAATGGGGACATTCAGTACTTC. Its translation: CASSPVPANGDIQYF.

V usage is TRBV28 and J usage is TRBJ2-5, with 8 bases fitting TRBD2. Germline V lookup: CDR1 MDHEN, CDR2 SYDVKM. V trimming: 5 bases; J trimming: 7 bases; junction bases outside the gene matches: 12. The CDR3 is 15 residues long. The CDR3 loop is CASSVLLARGGTQYF. The CDR3, as DNA: TGTGCCAGCAGTGTACTCCTAGCCCGGGGGGGGACCCAGTACTTC.

J is TRBJ2-7 and V is TRBV4-1, with a weak D call TRBD1 (5 bases). The CDR3 is made up of 16 amino acids. V was trimmed by 0 bases and J by 4 bases, leaving 16 bases between them. CDR1 and CDR2 (germline): MGHRA, YSYEKL. The CDR3 nucleotides read TGCGCCAGCAGCCAAGAAACGGGCAGGGCCCGGTACGAGCAGTACTTC. Amino acid sequence: CASSQETGRARYEQYF.